A single sample gave rise to the 3 T cell receptor beta chains below, sequenced in a study of blood T cell repertoires in COVID-19. This table comes from immunoSEQ multiplex PCR, and its TCRdb copy is limited to in-frame clones, with some not included. The data contain over 65,000 clones, roughly 81% of them singletons. Material: peripheral blood. The receptors derive from a human donor in a cohort sampled during active COVID-19.

The genes are TRBV15 and TRBJ1-4; TRBD1 is a possible D gene (5 bases). V dropped 1 base and J dropped 0 bases, with 9 bases sitting between them. This CDR3 has 16 amino acids. Germline V gives CDR1 LNHNV, CDR2 YYDKDF (reference sequence). The CDR3 is CATSRGGVATNEKLFF. The CDR3 DNA follows: TGTGCCACCAGCAGAGGGGGGGTTGCAACTAATGAAAAACTGTTTTTT.

The chain couples TRBV5-6 to TRBJ2-7, with a tentative D call TRBD1 (5 bases). V was trimmed by 4 bases and J by 2 bases, leaving 7 bases between them. Germline values: CDR1 SGHDT, CDR2 YYEEEE. CDR3 length: 12 amino acids. This CDR3 is CASSDSTYEQYF. DNA for the CDR3: TGTGCCAGCAGCGACAGCACCTACGAGCAGTACTTC. The full variable domain, its missing parts supplied by reference TRBV5-6 and TRBJ2-7, is DAGVTQSPTHLIKTRGQQVTLRCSPKSGHDTVSWYQQALGQGPQFIFQYYEEEERQRGNFPDRFSGHQFPNYSSELNVNALLLGDSALYLCASSDSTYEQYFGPGTRLTVT.

This clone was seen once. The V gene is TRBV28, the J gene TRBJ2-3, with D possibly TRBD1 on 5 matching bases. This CDR3 has 16 amino acids. Germline values: CDR1 MDHEN, CDR2 SYDVKM. The V end lost 5 bases, the J end lost 0 bases, and 15 bases lay between the germline ends. In nucleotides, the CDR3 is TGTGCCAGCAGTCCTCCCAGGGCTATAAGCACAGATACGCAGTATTTT. It is translated as CASSPPRAISTDTQYF.